A selection of T cell receptor beta chains follows, all from one sample in a study of blood T cell repertoires in COVID-19. Clones were read by immunoSEQ multiplex PCR, and TCRdb kept only the in-frame ones, dropping some. The data contain some 83,000 clones, approximately 84% of them singletons. Sequencing input: peripheral blood. The receptors derive from a man between 60 and 70 years old with active or convalescent COVID-19. CDR3s leave out the opening cysteine and the closing phenylalanine or tryptophan. The order of the fields is J gene, D gene, V gene, CDR3 protein. A D gene is named only where the DNA matches it firmly.

TRBJ2-5 | TRBD2 | TRBV9 | ASSVGPSGGETQY
TRBJ1-1 | NA | TRBV3-1/TRBV3-2 | ASSSASFRALITEAF
TRBJ2-7 | TRBD1 | TRBV6-2/TRBV6-3 | ASSYFSGDRVVSLPYEQY
TRBJ1-4 | TRBD1 | TRBV11-2 | ASSLVGTVNEKLF
TRBJ2-2 | NA | TRBV6-2/TRBV6-3 | ASSYSNGGPTGELF
TRBJ1-1 | NA | TRBV19 | ASRTGPRTEAF
TRBJ2-7 | NA | TRBV3-1/TRBV3-2 | ASSQSWAARDEQY
TRBJ1-2 | TRBD1 | TRBV7-2 | ASSADRAAYGYT
TRBJ2-7 | NA | TRBV5-8 | ASSYTGTYEQY
TRBJ2-2 | TRBD2 | TRBV10-3 | AISESPLLAGGTGELF
TRBJ2-3 | NA | TRBV4-3 | ASSQGPFSSTDTQY
TRBJ1-5 | NA | TRBV30 | AWSVASNQPQH
TRBJ1-1 | NA | TRBV27 | ASSLTRGTEAF
TRBJ2-1 | TRBD2 | TRBV18 | ASSPAGGIGEQF
TRBJ2-3 | TRBD2 | TRBV20-1 | SASAGPFSGTHRAERY